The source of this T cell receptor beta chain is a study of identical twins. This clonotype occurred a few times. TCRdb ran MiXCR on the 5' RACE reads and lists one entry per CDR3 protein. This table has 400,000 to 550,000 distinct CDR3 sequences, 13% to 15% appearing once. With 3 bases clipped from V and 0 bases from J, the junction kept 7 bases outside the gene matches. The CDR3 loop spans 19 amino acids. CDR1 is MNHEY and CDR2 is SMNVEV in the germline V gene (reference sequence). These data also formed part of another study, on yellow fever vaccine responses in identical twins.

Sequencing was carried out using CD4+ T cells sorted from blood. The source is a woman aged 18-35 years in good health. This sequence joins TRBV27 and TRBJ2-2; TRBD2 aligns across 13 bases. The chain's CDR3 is CASSFVTSGGPTNTGELFF. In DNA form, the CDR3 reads TGTGCCAGCAGTTTCGTGACTAGCGGGGGGCCGACGAACACCGGGGAGCTGTTTTTT.